Shown below are 10 T cell receptor beta chains from a single sample sequenced in a study of blood T cell repertoires in COVID-19. Repertoires were generated with immunoSEQ multiplex PCR, while TCRdb's copy carries only in-frame clones and drops some. The table lists 250,000 to 300,000 clones, approximately 90% of them singletons, with 1.2% in the top ten. Material: PBMCs or T cells enriched from blood (not recorded which). The origin of the receptors is a human donor in a cohort exposed to, infected with or recovered from COVID-19 (not recorded which). The donor label of this sample is uncertain.

Here the CDR3 reads CASSLEGSPVTGELFF. The CDR3 DNA reads as TGTGCCAGCAGCTTAGAAGGTAGCCCGGTAACCGGGGAGCTGTTTTTT. The rearrangement joins TRBV7-2 to TRBJ2-2; D not resolved. Germline V lookup: CDR1 SGHTA, CDR2 FQGNSA. The CDR3 runs to 16 residues. Trimming shortened V by 1 base and J by 5 bases, and 14 bases separated the two germline ends.

V is TRBV10-3 and J is TRBJ1-2; 9 nucleotides agree with TRBD1. Trimming cost V 7 bases and J 6 bases; bases outside gene matches: 6. Germline V gives CDR1 ENHRY, CDR2 SYGVKD. This CDR3 is built from 13 residues. CDR3 sequence (DNA): TGTGCCATCATGGGGACAGGGATCGATGGCTACACCTTC. It yields the protein CAIMGTGIDGYTF.

This clone is categorized as medium-sized (0.01 to 0.1%). V usage is TRBV30 and J usage is TRBJ2-1, with D possibly matching TRBD2 (6 bases). CDR3 length equals 12 residues. V was shortened by 5 bases and J by 4 bases, with 9 bases between the two germline ends. The V gene's germline CDR1 is GTSNPN and CDR2 SVGIG (reference sequence). The CDR3 sequence is CAWVGGYNEQFF. CDR3 coding DNA: TGTGCCTGGGTCGGGGGTTACAATGAGCAGTTCTTC.

This clone came up once. The chain carries TRBV4-1 and TRBJ1-2; 7 bases agree with TRBD1. The CDR3 covers 16 residues. Germline V gene data show CDR1 as MGHRA and CDR2 as YSYEKL. J gave up 4 bases and V 3 bases, and 11 bases lay outside the gene matches. The CDR3 DNA is TGCGCCAGCAGCCACCGGACAGGCCAAAAAGTCTATGGCTACACCTTC. Its translation: CASSHRTGQKVYGYTF.

The CDR3 here is CASTERGHTEAFF. The CDR3 nucleotides are TGTGCCAGCACCGAACGCGGGCACACTGAAGCTTTCTTT. The chain uses TRBV2 and TRBJ1-1; unclear D gene. Trimming removed 7 bases from V and 3 bases from J, with 12 bases in between. This CDR3 is 13 amino acids long. Per germline, CDR1 SNHLY and CDR2 FYNNEI.

The V and J genes are TRBV5-1 and TRBJ2-5; D not certain. The CDR3 covers 11 residues. Germline values: CDR1 SGHRS, CDR2 YFSETQ. The V end lost 2 bases, the J end lost 3 bases, and 2 bases lay between the germline ends. CDR3 nucleotide sequence: TGCGCCAGCAGCTTTAAAGAGACCCAGTACTTC. Protein: CASSFKETQYF.

This clone has only one observation. The chain employs TRBV30 and TRBJ1-1; 7 bases fit TRBD1. Germline V CDR1 and CDR2: GTSNPN, SVGIG (reference sequence). The CDR3 extends over 14 amino acids. V shed 3 bases, J shed 5 bases, and the junction held 9 bases outside the gene matches. The CDR3 bases are TGTGCCTGGAGCCCTCAGGGGGTATGGACTGAAGCTTTCTTT. This sequence encodes CAWSPQGVWTEAFF.

The rearrangement joins TRBV28 to TRBJ1-4; D remains unclear. This CDR3 spans 14 amino acids. Trimming took off 10 bases at V and 2 bases at J, with 14 bases between the two ends. Germline V gene data show CDR1 as MDHEN and CDR2 as SYDVKM. In nucleotides, the CDR3 is TGTGCCACGCAAATGCCTACGACTAATGAAAAACTGTTTTTT. The encoded protein is CATQMPTTNEKLFF.

The J gene is TRBJ2-1, the V gene TRBV30; D perhaps matches TRBD1 (7 bases). Trimming removed 4 bases at V and 5 bases at J, with 18 bases between. Germline CDR1 is GTSNPN and CDR2 is SVGIG (reference sequence). The CDR3 contains 15 residues. CDR3 sequence reads: CAWTLTGTLHNEQFF. The CDR3 DNA reads as TGTGCCTGGACATTGACAGGGACTCTTCACAATGAGCAGTTCTTC.

V and J are TRBV5-5 and TRBJ2-7; TRBD1 is a possible D gene (6 bases). This CDR3 region has 13 residues. CDR1 SGHKS and CDR2 YYEKEE come from the germline V gene (reference sequence). The V and J ends lost 4 bases and 3 bases respectively, with 11 bases between them. CDR3 sequence (DNA): TGTGCCAGCAGCCCCGCAGGGGTCTACGAGCAGTACTTC. Its protein product is CASSPAGVYEQYF.